This T cell receptor (beta chain) was recovered during a study of blood T cells in healthy people across ages (dated by TCRdb to between 2014 and 2017). In the study overall: In model experiments, template switching captured roughly one uniquely barcoded TCR beta cDNA molecule for every two T cells. The study measured age-related changes in TCR beta repertoire diversity using deep sequencing normalized with unique cDNA molecular identifiers. To avoid experimental bias, donors of different ages were randomly spread across the sequencing lanes. Two additional independent replicas of 1 million unique cDNA reads from the same blood draw were analyzed for two donors (one aged 18 to 30 and one aged 80 or older). The donors were split into four age groups: young (average about 16 years), middle-aged (roughly 39), aged (around 67) and long-lived (over 75).

The donors were roughly 39 Caucasian individuals from Russia, aged 6 to 90 years, who were systemically healthy. Each donor gave around 9.8 milliliters of peripheral blood, collected into EDTA-treated Vacutainer tubes. Ficoll-Paque density-gradient centrifugation was used to isolate PBMCs, with at least 6.5 million per sample. Total RNA, at least 6 micrograms per sample, was extracted from PBMCs with Trizol reagent. For every donor, an aliquot of PBMCs went through flow cytometry to measure the percentages of naive CD45RAhigh/CD27high T cells. This clonotype came up many times. Its antigen remains unidentified. No base qualities exist here, and no much larger clone lies one base off it. Library prep was done by 5' RACE. The instrument given in TCRdb is Illumina HiSeq 2500. A second about 7 to 11 cycle PCR used a sample-barcoded 5' primer and a J-beta primer mix. Each TCR beta cDNA molecule received a unique molecular identifier from a template-switch 5' adaptor carrying 12 random nucleotides. Each sample yielded at least 3 million CDR3-containing paired-end reads. The Mint cDNA synthesis kit, primed by a TRBC-specific oligonucleotide, was used to synthesize first-strand cDNA from all RNA. Following uracil-DNA glycosylase treatment, a first 18-cycle PCR with universal primers M1SS and BC2_uni_R was performed on all cDNA. Turning to the authors' computational methods: For normalization, 1 million high-quality reads were randomly selected from each sample, with every read carrying a distinct molecular identifier. Reads with shared molecular identifiers were discarded instead of being binned into consensus sequences. MiTCR, run with a Q25 quality threshold and the strictest error-elimination algorithm, handled CDR3 identification, clonotype clustering and error correction. Lower-bound total TCR beta diversity was estimated with a nonparametric unseen species model using Euler transformation. Using fastp at Q25 and MiXCR, TCRdb reprocessed the public reads and kept productive beta chains. Every distinct CDR3 protein forms one entry, paired with its most common genes and DNA. Here the V and J calls rest on TCRdb's processing, not on the authors' analysis. Counted in this sample were 1.5 million to 2 million distinct CDR3 sequences; about 30% of them appeared once. 7.7% of the sample is in the top ten clones.

Points the paper makes about the study in general: The percentage of naive T cells measured by flow cytometry correlated strongly with observed TCR beta diversity. Bulk unsorted PBMC profiling prevented conclusive comparison of naive and antigen-experienced compartments. Compared with the aged group, the long-lived group had more naive CD4+ T cells, fewer expanded clones and increased TCR diversity, suggesting age selection. As age increased, observed TCR beta diversity per million T cells dropped in a roughly linear way, and a significant reduction was already evident by age about 40. Because the CMV infection status of the donors was unknown, age-related changes in expanded clonotypes may potentially have been confounded. Estimates of total diversity based on one million sequenced T cells were considered lower bounds and underestimates.

The CDR3 covers 14 residues, taking in both the cysteine and the phenylalanine. Solely the CDR3 DNA is kept, with 42 bases framed from the first base. For CDR1 and CDR2, the germline V gene lists LGHNA and YSLEER. The sequence was collected from a woman under 40 in good health. Source material: blood. The chain is encoded by TRBV4-3 joined to TRBJ2-4, and possibly TRBD2, on 6 matching bases. The last part of the DNA fits TRBJ2-7 better; the J call may be wrong. The DNA reads TGCGCCAGCAGCCAGGAGACGACTAGGTCCGAGCAGTACTTC. This is translated as CASSQETTRSEQYF.